Presented here are 19 T cell receptor beta chains from one specimen sequenced in a study of T cell responses to AZD1222 COVID-19 vaccine. Generated by immunoSEQ multiplex PCR, the TCRdb table keeps only in-frame clones and is missing some. The data hold approximately 110,000 clones, with 87% observed a single time. The sequencing used peripheral blood, collected on day 0 of AZD1222 vaccination. The receptors come from an adult in good health.

This chain uses TRBV7-2 with TRBJ1-4; D is undetermined. CDR1 is SGHTA, CDR2 FQGNSA, per germline. This CDR3 has 15 amino acids. Trimming took off 1 base at V and 0 bases at J, with 6 bases between the two ends. DNA of the CDR3: TGTGCCAGCAGCTTAGGACCTGCAACTAATGAAAAACTGTTTTTT. Its translation: CASSLGPATNEKLFF.

This clone appeared a few times. The chain employs TRBV11-3 and TRBJ2-4; TRBD1 agrees at 8 bases. CDR1 is SGHNT, CDR2 YENEEA, per germline. The CDR3 extends over 19 amino acids. Losses at the gene ends were 5 bases for V and 0 bases for J; bases not matched to a gene: 15. This CDR3 reads CASSPRDRTKIIAKNIQYF. The CDR3 coding sequence is TGTGCCAGCAGCCCCCGGGACAGGACAAAAATCATAGCCAAAAACATTCAGTACTTC. The full variable domain, its missing parts supplied by reference TRBV11-3 and TRBJ2-4, is EAGVVQSPRYKIIEKKQPVAFWCNPISGHNTLYWYLQNLGQGPELLIRYENEEAVDDSQLPKDRFSAERLKGVDSTLKIQPAELGDSAVYLCASSPRDRTKIIAKNIQYFGAGTRLSVL.

J is TRBJ1-6 and V is TRBV9, with D maybe TRBD1 (5 bases). V lost 0 bases and J lost 5, with 9 bases in between. CDR1 is SGDLS and CDR2 is YYNGEE in the germline V gene. CDR3 length: 15 amino acids. The CDR3, as DNA: TGTGCCAGCAGCGTAGGGGGCGCGGATAATTCACCCCTCCACTTT. Its translation is CASSVGGADNSPLHF.

The V gene is TRBV5-6, the J gene TRBJ2-7; 8 positions agree with TRBD2. V was clipped by 0 bases and J by 1 base; unmatched bases: 3. Germline V gene lookup returns CDR1 SGHDT and CDR2 YYEEEE. There are 15 residues in the CDR3. The CDR3 spells CASSLGSGGSYEQYF. CDR3 DNA: TGTGCCAGCAGCTTGGGGAGCGGGGGATCCTACGAGCAGTACTTC.

This chain uses TRBV24-1 with TRBJ2-1, with TRBD2 identical over 7 bases. This CDR3 is built from 12 residues. Germline V gene sequence: CDR1 KGHDR, CDR2 SFDVKD. The ends lost 4 bases at V and 13 bases at J; junction bases unmatched: 6. CDR3 region: CATSDLAGTQFF. As DNA, the CDR3 is TGTGCCACCAGTGACTTAGCGGGCACCCAGTTCTTC.

There are a few counts of this clone. CDR3 protein: CASSENALGEAFF. In nucleotides, the CDR3 is TGTGCCAGCAGTGAAAACGCCCTCGGTGAAGCTTTCTTT. V is TRBV2 and J is TRBJ1-1; D ambiguous. The germline V gene encodes CDR1 SNHLY and CDR2 FYNNEI. Trimming removed 2 bases at V and 7 bases at J, with 11 bases between. The CDR3 runs 13 residues.

The gene calls are TRBV5-1 and TRBJ2-1, with 9 bases aligning to TRBD2. The CDR3 has 15 amino acids. V shed 4 bases, J shed 6 bases, and the junction held 8 bases outside the gene matches. CDR1 is SGHRS, CDR2 YFSETQ, per germline. CDR3 bases: TGCGCCAGCAGCCCGGGACTAGCTGTACTCAATGAGCAGTTCTTC. Its translation: CASSPGLAVLNEQFF.

The rearrangement uses TRBV13 and TRBJ2-1; D not resolved. The CDR3 contains 16 residues. Trimming cost V 4 bases and J 4 bases, with 17 bases left between them. Per germline, CDR1 PRHDT and CDR2 FYEKMQ (reference sequence). The CDR3 region has the DNA TGTGCCAGCAGCTCATTAAGTGGGCCGAATTACAATGAGCAGTTCTTC. Translating it yields CASSSLSGPNYNEQFF.

The chain combines TRBV19 with TRBJ1-2; D possibly corresponds to TRBD1 (5 bases). Looked up from germline, CDR1 is LNHDA and CDR2 is SQIVND (reference sequence). The CDR3 is 13 amino acids. Trimming left V 6 bases short and J 5 bases short, with 13 bases between. CDR3 sequence (DNA): TGTGCCAGTAGCCCTTCGGGGGAGTATGGCTACACCTTC. Residues: CASSPSGEYGYTF.

The chain is built from TRBV5-5 and TRBJ1-5; TRBD1 matches at 10 bases. This CDR3 spans 15 amino acids. V lost 4 bases and J lost 7; bases outside the gene matches: 8. CDR1 and CDR2 from the germline V gene are SGHKS and YYEKEE (reference sequence). The CDR3 spells CASSAGTGDVQPQHF. CDR3 sequence (DNA): TGTGCCAGCAGCGCCGGGACAGGGGATGTCCAGCCCCAGCATTTT.

The chain carries TRBV14 and TRBJ1-2, with D possibly TRBD1 on 5 matching bases. This CDR3 is built from 15 residues. The germline gives CDR1 SGHDN, CDR2 FVKESK. The V end was cut by 4 bases, the J end by 5 bases, with 17 bases between. As DNA, the CDR3 is TGTGCCAGCAGCCGAATCCACGGGACGGGTTATGGCTACACCTTC. This gives the protein CASSRIHGTGYGYTF.

A single count supports this clone. The chain uses TRBV5-6 and TRBJ1-4, with D tentatively TRBD1 (5 bases). Germline V lookup: CDR1 SGHDT, CDR2 YYEEEE. The CDR3 is made up of 15 amino acids. V dropped 4 bases and J dropped 10 bases, with 20 bases sitting between them. CDR3 protein: CASSPGTGPLGKLFF. The CDR3 nucleotides read TGTGCCAGCAGCCCCGGGACCGGGCCGCTGGGAAAACTGTTTTTT.

The chain is built from TRBV7-2 and TRBJ1-5, with unresolved D. CDR1 is SGHTA, CDR2 FQGNSA, per germline. V was pared by 1 base and J by 7 bases, with 8 bases between. There are 13 residues in the CDR3. The CDR3 nucleotides read TGTGCCAGCAGCTTAGGTAGAGAACAGCCCCAGCATTTT. Translating gives CASSLGREQPQHF.

The chain employs TRBV5-4 and TRBJ1-1; maybe TRBD1 (5 bases). This CDR3 has 15 amino acids. Trimming removed 3 bases from V and 2 bases from J, with 14 bases in between. Germline loops: CDR1 SGHNT, CDR2 YYREEE (reference sequence). The CDR3 DNA follows: TGTGCCAGCAGCTCCCCCGGGGGAGGAAACACTGAAGCTTTCTTT. It encodes CASSSPGGGNTEAFF.

The V and J genes are TRBV4-3 and TRBJ2-7; a possible D gene is TRBD1 (5 bases). This CDR3 spans 13 amino acids. The V and J ends lost 0 bases and 4 bases respectively, with 7 bases between them. Germline CDR1 LGHNA, CDR2 YSLEER. CDR3: CASSQDKGYEQYF. In DNA, the CDR3 is TGCGCCAGCAGCCAAGATAAGGGGTACGAGCAGTACTTC.

The chain carries TRBV7-2 and TRBJ1-2; D is perhaps TRBD1 (5 bases). Trimming shortened V by 1 base and J by 7 bases, and 13 bases separated the two germline ends. Germline V lookup: CDR1 SGHTA, CDR2 FQGNSA. This CDR3 comprises 14 residues. Here the CDR3 DNA reads TGTGCCAGCAGCTTAGAACAGGTTGGCTCTGGCTACACCTTC. Protein: CASSLEQVGSGYTF.

The chain couples TRBV3-1 (or the pseudogene TRBV3-2) to TRBJ1-5, with D possibly TRBD1 on 5 matching bases. From germline, CDR1 is LGHDT and CDR2 YNNKEL (reference sequence). This CDR3 spans 15 amino acids. V was cut by 4 bases and J by 4 bases, with 14 bases left in between. This CDR3 reads CASSRGDRRNQPQHF. The CDR3 DNA follows: TGTGCCAGCAGCCGAGGGGACCGCAGGAATCAGCCCCAGCATTTT.

V and J are TRBV7-9 and TRBJ1-1; D is unresolved. Germline CDR1 is SEHNR and CDR2 is FQNEAQ (reference sequence). Trimming stripped 7 bases from V and 3 bases from J, with 9 bases between. The CDR3 runs 12 residues. The CDR3 spells CASNLGYTEAFF. Here the CDR3 DNA reads TGTGCCAGCAATCTAGGGTACACTGAAGCTTTCTTT.

This clone was counted only a few times. The rearrangement joins TRBV29-1 to TRBJ2-7; D remains unclear. Germline CDR1 and CDR2: SQVTM and ANQGSEA. The CDR3 sequence is 12 residues long. V was pared by 7 bases and J by 2 bases, with 12 bases between. This chain's CDR3 is CSAGPSPYEQYF. The CDR3 region has the DNA TGCAGCGCCGGACCATCGCCCTACGAGCAGTACTTC.